This record covers a single T cell receptor (beta chain). The antigen this receptor binds is unknown. Base qualities were left out, and no much larger clone turns up one base away. The cohort comprised some 700 healthy bone marrow donors. All cohort members were sampled while nominally healthy, although unrecorded immune exposures were likely present. The donor tested CMV seropositive, placing the donor among the 250 to 300 seropositive members of the cohort. A peripheral blood sample was collected from each donor, and TCR beta sequencing was performed on peripheral blood mononuclear cells. Genomic DNA extraction from the blood cell samples was performed with the Qiagen DNeasy Blood Extraction Kit. The protocol used for the library was the immunoSEQ multiplex PCR assay. For the multiplex PCR, a mixture combining 60 forward primers for TCR Vbeta segments and 13 reverse primers for TCR Jbeta segments was used. The CDR3 region of rearranged TCR beta genes was amplified from genomic DNA with a multiplex PCR assay. The amplified TCR beta libraries were sequenced on the Illumina HiSeq System as 87-base-pair reads. In the paper's pipeline: A later analysis counted 65 million to 90 million unique TCR beta chains across the 666 repertoires, and 10 million to 12 million of these chains were shared by at least two donors. A nearest-neighbor algorithm error-corrected the raw reads and collapsed the reads into unique sequences, merging closely related sequences to remove PCR and sequencing errors. Alignment of CDR3 sequences to IMGT reference sequences was used to assign V, D and J gene segments. For a sequence to be retained, at least a six-nucleotide match to both a V gene segment and a J gene segment was required. Rearrangements were classified as productive when the CDR3 lacked stop codons and remained in frame with V and J, and all other rearrangements were classified as non-productive. CDR3 was defined according to IMGT convention as the region running from the second conserved V-encoded cysteine to the conserved J-encoded phenylalanine. Sequences without an unambiguous match to a single V gene segment were excluded from the earlier analysis of about 640 of the donors. In an earlier analysis of 587 of the donors, a V segment was called functional when productive rearrangements were above 56.7%, and segregating when the standard deviation between donors exceeded 5%. To diagnose cytomegalovirus status from the catalog of TCR beta chain sequences, a statistical classification framework was built. In a later analysis, V and J genes were assigned by comparing TCR nucleotide sequences against IMGT/GENE-DB human TR gene sequences. Using the TCRdist pipeline, a later analysis assigned CDR3 sequences along with most-parsimonious VDJ recombination scenarios. A later analysis defined each TCR beta chain by its CDR3 amino acid sequence plus V-gene family, and excluded reads lacking a unique V-gene family. As a way to deal with suspected cross-contamination and a sequencing artifact, a later analysis dropped 450 to 700 nucleotide sequences that were highly shared and had low generation probability. In a later analysis, a clonal expansion index was calculated for each public chain from normalized within-repertoire ranks of inferred template counts. In a later analysis, generation probabilities were computed using a VDJ recombination model fitted to out-of-frame rearrangements, and the results were checked against IGoR. In a later analysis, TCR-TCR, TCR-HLA and TCR-CMV co-occurrence was scored with hypergeometric tests, and a repertoire-size bias correction was applied to TCR pairs. In a later analysis, false discovery rates were estimated by permuting HLA or CMV assignments 20 times. In a later analysis, co-occurring TCRs were grouped using DBSCAN, with TCRdist sequence similarity added in when clustering inside HLA-allele-positive subsets. For co-occurrence clustering, repertoires with fewer than 30,000 or more than 120,000 public chains were excluded, along with four to six repertoires with anomalous nucleotide sharing. The table comes from immuneACCESS by way of TCRdb, which keeps in-frame sequences with V and J called. Part of the clones is missing from these tables; in studies checked, under half for an unresolved V gene and the rest for unknown reasons. Clone size and V and J calls were adopted from that table, with D and trimming inferred from the DNA. The sample data list some 170,000 clones, and 60% to 80% of these were observed just once. The ten top clones hold about a tenth of the sample.

This sample stems from a study of cytomegalovirus exposure and HLA in healthy donors (dated 2017 in TCRdb). About the full investigation: An earlier analysis of several hundred of the donors reported 276 Gb of sequence data and 90 million to 120 million unique TCR beta sequences obtained from about 179 million T cells. Roughly 300 gigabases of sequencing data and about 92 million unique TCR sequences made up an early release that covered some 640 HLA-typed donors. Among the roughly 410 genotyped donors, more than 70% belonged to the genetic ancestry cluster associated with self-reported Caucasian donors. The study was designed to test whether signatures of past pathogen exposure could be identified by cataloging public T cell receptors. The study profiled the T cell repertoires of under 850 subjects by immunosequencing and related them to cytomegalovirus serostatus. In addition to the first cohort of 500 to 850 subjects, a separate validation cohort of approximately 130 different subjects was used. To predict cytomegalovirus infection status, the study brought together high-throughput TCR immunosequencing, statistical association of individual TCRs with disease status, and machine learning. A later analysis re-analyzed previously published TCR beta repertoires from 550 to 700 donors and added high-resolution HLA genotyping to study TCR occurrence patterns. Rather than using new phenotypic data, the later analysis identified candidate immune exposures from TCR beta sequences and from how often those sequences occurred across donors. To decide whether each TCR beta V gene segment behaved as functional or pseudogenic, an earlier analysis of 587 of the donors relied on high-throughput TCR beta sequencing. Donor age, sex, ethnicity and CMV serostatus were collected together with the repertoire data. Genome-wide SNP genotypes for about three fifths of the roughly 700 donors were used in a later genetic analysis, which treated that subset as a discovery cohort. Every discovery cohort repertoire had been produced on one sequencing platform. Class I and class II HLA loci were covered by the typing at four-digit resolution. Typing coverage varied by locus: 629-630 donors for A, B, C, DRB1 and DQB1; roughly 510 for DQA1; around 570 for DPA1; fewer than 480 for DPB1. About five DR-DQ haplotypes were handled as single units for association and clustering because linkage in the cohort was strong. Among some 410 genotyped donors of the cohort, an average of about 240,000 unique TCR beta nucleotide sequences were sequenced per donor, roughly 20% of them non-productive.

Including cysteine and phenylalanine, the CDR3 has 14 amino acids. Only the CDR3 portion is preserved as DNA: 42 bases, with reading frame beginning at the first base. Trimming accounts for 4 bases at V and 7 bases at J, while the number of junction bases matched to no gene is 4. CDR1 and CDR2 were assigned from the germline V gene (reference sequence) as MNHNY and SVGAGI. General conclusions and limits of the study: Presence/absence analyses assumed roughly uniform sequencing depth across donors, an assumption that may not hold. HLA typing was unavailable for some donors at each locus, so association tests used only the typed subset. Most TCR sequences were seen in very few donors, while some public TCRs were found in many individuals. The classifier was reported to diagnose cytomegalovirus status with high specificity and sensitivity in both the original and validation cohorts. A total of 150 to 200 TCR beta chains were listed by the study as associated with cytomegalovirus. In an earlier analysis of 500 to 650 of the donors, most TCR beta V segments appeared in productive rearrangements about 87% or about 30% of the time, broadly matching IMGT annotations. In a later analysis, HLA-associated TCR beta chains were found to be more clonally expanded and to have lower generation probabilities than equally common non-associated chains. A later genetic analysis associated a missense DCLRE1C variant with V-gene and J-gene trimming of TCR beta chains, and an independent cohort replicated the association. According to a later analysis, most CMV-associated TCR beta chains appeared to be HLA-restricted, and the HLA associations seemed to be driven largely by CMV exposure. The sequencing pipeline was judged likely to have produced a cluster of highly shared sequence variants as a technical artifact. The earlier analysis of almost 600 of the donors excluded roughly 17 rarely observed V segments, including chromosome 9 orphons, because counts were too low. Some IMGT-functional V segments, including TRBV6-2 and TRBV6-3, could not be told apart with the 87-base-pair reads, so those segments were excluded. In a later genetic analysis, fewer N-insertions in productive TCRs were reported among donors in an Asian-associated ancestry cluster than the approximately 710-donor mean. A later analysis found that TCR association rates varied across HLA loci, with DRB1 alleles showing the most associated TCRs and HLA-C alleles the fewest. According to the authors, the approach could potentially be generalized to other disease states and immunological phenotypes. In a later analysis, 16,951 TCR beta sequences were associated with specific HLA alleles at a false discovery rate of 0.05. According to a later analysis, parvovirus B19, influenza, CMV and Epstein-Barr virus appeared linked to several top co-occurrence clusters. Strong co-occurrence of HLA alleles, especially DR and DQ, made assigning TCR associations to individual alleles difficult. A further reported finding was that TCR beta sequences accurately predicted the HLA-A and HLA-B alleles for most subjects in the first cohort. A few of the identified cytomegalovirus-associated TCR beta chains were confirmed in vitro to be specific for cytomegalovirus antigens. CMV serostatus was the only immune exposure information available for the cohort. Linkage disequilibrium might explain the correlated functional status among segregating V segments, but an unknown experimental factor could not be excluded. This cohort had only TCR beta chains sequenced, and the lack of alpha or paired-chain data limited which features could be detected.

The TCR originated in a man between 18 and 35 years old in good health and CMV-seropositive. The sequence joins TRBV6-6 to TRBJ2-4; 10 junctional bases match TRBD1. Sequencing was performed on PBMCs. The nucleotide sequence reads TGTGCCAGCAGTTCCGGGACAGGGGTCAACATTCAGTACTTC. It translates as CASSSGTGVNIQYF.